This TCR beta chain is drawn from a study of T cell responses to AZD1222 COVID-19 vaccine. Broader study findings: Baseline serostatus was positive in only six AZD1222 recipients. Close to half of spike-specific TCRs reportedly recognize unmutated variant regions. Donors were largely white British and mainly female; clonal diversity was possibly underestimated. The study sampled repertoires only after the peak T cell response.

The CDR3 runs 11 residues. From germline, CDR1 is WSHSY and CDR2 SAAADI. V was clipped by 3 bases and J by 10 bases, with 7 bases between them. Note on this clone: Its antigen remains unidentified.

Clones were sequenced by immunoSEQ multiplex PCR, and TCRdb holds only the in-frame ones, with some missing. The table lists about 94,000 clones, around 84% of them singletons. This receptor was obtained from an adult who received the AZD1222 COVID-19 vaccine. The rearrangement uses TRBV10-2 and TRBJ2-1, with D perhaps matching TRBD2 (6 bases). Sequenced material: peripheral blood, taken 28 days after the second AZD1222 dose. The CDR3 DNA reads TGCGCCAGCAGTGACGGAGGGGAGCAGTTCTTC. Its protein is CASSDGGEQFF.